This T cell receptor beta chain was obtained from a study of regulatory T cells in long-lasting Graves disease. Study-wide results and limits: Persistent cases of Graves' showed reduced TCR diversity relative to newly diagnosed patients. The analysis examined peripheral blood only and excluded thyroid tissue. Segments TRBV28, TRBJ1-2 and TRBJ2-5 showed preferential usage in persistent disease.

Worth noting for this clonotype: Its antigen is undetermined.

Stated time point: persistent/refractory GD, antithyroid drugs over 5 years with positive TRAb. PBMCs were the source of the RNA used for TCR sequencing. Between the trimmed V and J ends, which lost 1 base and 3 bases, there was a span of 9 bases. Germline CDR1 reads MGHRA; CDR2 reads YSYEKL. The CDR3 runs 14 residues. HTBI primers from iRepertoire and Arm-PCR of CDR3 regions yielded the TCR beta libraries. TCRdb used MiXCR to reprocess the multiplex PCR reads, holding one entry per CDR3 protein. The sample has a few hundred thousand distinct CDR3 sequences; around 24% are singletons. The sequence derives from a female donor with Graves disease. This rearrangement joins TRBV4-1 to TRBJ1-2; D unresolved. Sequencing was performed on peripheral blood mononuclear cells (PBMCs), taken when the disease was refractory, from a patient treated with antithyroid drugs. DNA for the CDR3: TGCGCCAGCAGCCAAGTCGGCAGCTACTATGGCTACACCTTC. Its translation is CASSQVGSYYGYTF.